This T cell receptor (beta chain) was sequenced in a study of T-cell memory formation after mild COVID-19. The study's findings and limits: Some clones that responded turned up in pre-infection memory, which suggests that cross-reactive memory joined in.

V lost 8 bases, J lost 2 bases, and 15 bases lay in between. This CDR3 spans 14 amino acids. A single record per CDR3 protein comes from TCRdb applying MiXCR to the 5' RACE reads. The table lists about 560,000 distinct CDR3 sequences, roughly a fifth of them singletons. Only a few counts were recorded for this clonotype. As yet, its antigen is unknown. This chain connects TRBV23-1 to TRBJ2-5; D possibly matches TRBD1 or TRBD2 (6 bases each). TRBV23-1 is annotated as an ORF whose role is uncertain. The sequence came from an adult woman who had mild COVID-19 (a few samples of this study predate the infection). Cell type and time point are not known. The sequencing input was PBMCs or a T cell subset sorted from them (not recorded which). The CDR3 DNA is TGCGCCAGCTACATTACAGGGAGGCAAGAGACCCAGTACTTC. It yields the protein CASYITGRQETQYF.